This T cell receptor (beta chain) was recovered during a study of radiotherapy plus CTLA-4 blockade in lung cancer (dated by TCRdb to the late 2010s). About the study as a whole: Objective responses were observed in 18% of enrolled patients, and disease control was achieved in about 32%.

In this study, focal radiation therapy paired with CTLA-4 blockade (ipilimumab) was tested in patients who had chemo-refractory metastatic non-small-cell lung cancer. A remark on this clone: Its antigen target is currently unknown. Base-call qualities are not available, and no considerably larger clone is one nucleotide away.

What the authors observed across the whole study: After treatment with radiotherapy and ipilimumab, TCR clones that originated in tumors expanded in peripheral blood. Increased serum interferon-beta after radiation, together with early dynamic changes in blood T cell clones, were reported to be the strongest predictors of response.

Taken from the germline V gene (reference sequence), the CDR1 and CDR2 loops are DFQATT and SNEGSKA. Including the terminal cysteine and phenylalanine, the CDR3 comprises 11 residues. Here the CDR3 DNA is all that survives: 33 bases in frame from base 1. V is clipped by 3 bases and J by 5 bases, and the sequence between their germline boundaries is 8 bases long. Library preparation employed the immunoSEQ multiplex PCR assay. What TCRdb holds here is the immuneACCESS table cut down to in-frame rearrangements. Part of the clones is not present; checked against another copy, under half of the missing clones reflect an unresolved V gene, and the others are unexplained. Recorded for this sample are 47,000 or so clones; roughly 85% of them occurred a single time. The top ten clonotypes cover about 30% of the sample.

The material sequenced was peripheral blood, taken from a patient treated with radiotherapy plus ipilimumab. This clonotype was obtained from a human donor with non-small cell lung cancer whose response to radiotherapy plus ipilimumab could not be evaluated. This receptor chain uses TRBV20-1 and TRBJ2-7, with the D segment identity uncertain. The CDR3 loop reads CSASVEDEQYF. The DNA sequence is TGCAGTGCTAGCGTAGAGGACGAGCAGTACTTC.